Each of the 14 T cell receptor beta chains below was sequenced from the same sample in a study of cytomegalovirus exposure and HLA in healthy donors. Measured with immunoSEQ multiplex PCR; TCRdb has only the in-frame clones, and not every one. The sample yields some 210,000 clones, around 78% seen once. The sample consisted of PBMCs. The source of these receptors is a young woman in good health and CMV-seronegative.

V and J are TRBV7-9 and TRBJ2-4, with 15 positions matching TRBD2. J was trimmed by 6 bases and V by 1 base; bases with no gene match: 1. The CDR3 loop spans 16 amino acids. The germline V gene has CDR1 SEHNR and CDR2 FQNEAQ (reference sequence). CDR3 in amino acids: CASSLGTSGRGNIQYF. In DNA form, the CDR3 reads TGTGCCAGCAGCTTAGGGACTAGCGGGAGGGGAAACATTCAGTACTTC.

This clone has only a few counts. The J gene is TRBJ1-2, the V gene TRBV18; possible D gene TRBD1, 5 bases. This CDR3 has 12 amino acids. CDR1 and CDR2 from the germline V gene are KGHSH and LQKENI. The ends were cut back, 4 bases at V and 5 bases at J, with 8 bases in the middle. The CDR3 DNA reads TGTGCCAGCTCACTGGGGGAGTATGGCTACACCTTC. It specifies CASSLGEYGYTF.

The CDR3 region has the DNA TGCGCCAGTAAATGGCGGGGGGGCGATGGGGCCAACGTCCTGACTTTC. Protein: CASKWRGGDGANVLTF. This chain joins TRBV5-1 and TRBJ2-6; 9 nucleotides agree with TRBD2. The CDR3 runs 16 residues. Germline V gene sequence: CDR1 SGHRS, CDR2 YFSETQ. The V and J ends lost 8 bases and 3 bases, in that order; junction bases with no gene match: 9.

CDR3 DNA: TGTGCCAGCTCCCCCTCGGGGGTGGGTGAAAAACTGTTTTTT. Translation: CASSPSGVGEKLFF. The V gene is TRBV18, the J gene TRBJ1-4; TRBD1 is a possible D gene (5 bases). This CDR3 contains 14 residues. The V gene lost 6 bases and the J gene lost 7 bases, with 15 bases spanning the gap. The germline CDR1 and CDR2 sequences are KGHSH and LQKENI.

J is TRBJ2-5 and V is TRBV27; D remains unclear. Germline V gene lookup returns CDR1 MNHEY and CDR2 SMNVEV (reference sequence). There are 13 residues in the CDR3. V lost 2 bases and J 3 bases, leaving 7 bases between the germline ends. The CDR3, as DNA: TGTGCCAGCAGTTTAACCAGAAAAGAGACCCAGTACTTC. This sequence encodes CASSLTRKETQYF.

The chain carries TRBV25-1 and TRBJ2-5; no firm D call. The germline V and J ends were trimmed by 2 bases and 3 bases, with 4 bases remaining between them. Germline-derived CDR1 and CDR2 are MGHDK and SYGVNS. This CDR3 region has 12 residues. The CDR3 nucleotides read TGTGCCAGCAGTGAAAAAGAAGAGACCCAGTACTTC. Translating gives CASSEKEETQYF.

The chain couples TRBV30 to TRBJ1-2; D ambiguous. The CDR3 has 15 residues. With 0 bases removed from V and 2 bases from J, the gap between germline ends came to 13 bases. Germline V gives CDR1 GTSNPN, CDR2 SVGIG (reference sequence). CDR3 nucleotide sequence: TGTGCCTGGAGTGTACATGAGGGAAGAAACTATGGCTACACCTTC. Translation gives CAWSVHEGRNYGYTF.

Regarding this clone: This CDR3 is missing its conserved last phenylalanine or tryptophan, likely due to a read error. The DNA is left out, because the CDR3 cannot be placed on it with certainty; the CDR3 is given as TCRdb lists it. The chain uses TRBV6-1 and TRBJ1-2. Germline V gene sequence: CDR1 MNHNS, CDR2 SASEGT. The CDR3 adds up to 10 amino acids, both ends counted. The chain's CDR3 is CASSERSSML.

The chain carries TRBV4-2 and TRBJ2-1; 8 positions match TRBD2. The CDR3 sequence is 16 residues long. V shed 0 bases and J 9 bases; nucleotides not matched to a gene: 10. Germline lookup yields CDR1 LGHNA and CDR2 YNFKEQ. The CDR3 nucleotides read TGTGCCAGCAGCCAAGACGTGACGGGAGGGCGGGGTGAGCAGTTCTTC. As protein: CASSQDVTGGRGEQFF.

This chain joins TRBV5-6 and TRBJ2-7; D tentatively reads TRBD1 or TRBD2 (5 bases each). V was shortened by 4 bases and J by 2 bases, with 19 bases between the two germline ends. Looked up from germline, CDR1 is SGHDT and CDR2 is YYEEEE. There are 16 residues in the CDR3. The DNA for the CDR3 is TGTGCCAGCAGCGTGCGGTTCCGGGACGTTACCTACGAGCAGTACTTC. Its translation is CASSVRFRDVTYEQYF.

This chain uses TRBV9 with TRBJ2-5; a weak D match, TRBD2 (6 bases). The CDR3 is 13 amino acids. Germline-derived CDR1 and CDR2 are SGDLS and YYNGEE. V was cut by 3 bases and J by 7 bases, with 13 bases left in between. DNA for the CDR3: TGTGCCAGCAGCGGTGGCGGGGCGGGGACCCAGTACTTC. Amino acids: CASSGGGAGTQYF.

This clone was counted once. This sequence joins TRBV19 and TRBJ1-2; possible D gene TRBD1, 6 bases. The CDR3 runs to 14 residues. With 0 bases removed from V and 4 bases from J, the gap between germline ends came to 9 bases. The germline gives CDR1 LNHDA, CDR2 SQIVND (reference sequence). The CDR3 sequence: CASSIDLRGYGYTF. The CDR3 DNA reads TGTGCCAGTAGTATAGATCTCAGGGGCTATGGCTACACCTTC.

V usage is TRBV9 and J usage is TRBJ2-7, with 7 bases aligning to TRBD2. CDR1 SGDLS and CDR2 YYNGEE come from the germline V gene. This CDR3 is built from 15 residues. Trimming took 3 bases from V and 2 from J; bases not matched to a gene: 8. CDR3 region: CASSDGTNPAYEQYF. DNA for the CDR3: TGTGCCAGCAGCGACGGGACTAACCCAGCCTACGAGCAGTACTTC.

The J gene is TRBJ2-7, the V gene TRBV11-2, with TRBD2 identical over 14 bases. Germline V gene sequence: CDR1 SGHAT, CDR2 FQNNGV. The CDR3 consists of 18 residues. V lost 5 bases, J lost 0 bases, and 9 bases stayed unmatched. This chain's CDR3 is CASSIGLAGGRSSYEQYF. The CDR3 DNA follows: TGTGCCAGCAGCATCGGACTAGCGGGAGGTCGGAGCTCCTACGAGCAGTACTTC.